Presented here are 23 T cell receptor beta chains from one specimen sequenced in a study of CD8 T cells in ankylosing spondylitis. TCRdb fed the 5' RACE reads into MiXCR, producing one record per CDR3 protein. The sample shows fewer than 50,000 distinct CDR3 sequences, around 10% of them seen only once. Sequencing was done on a sample of blood, either unsorted or a sorted T cell fraction (not recorded which). The receptors originated from a male donor with ankylosing spondylitis or in good health (not recorded which).

In this sample, this clonotype turned up many times. The genes are TRBV20-1 and TRBJ1-6; no definite D call. Germline CDR1 is DFQATT and CDR2 is SNEGSKA (reference sequence). The CDR3 spans 13 residues. V lost 6 bases and J 8 bases, leaving 14 bases between the germline ends. DNA of the CDR3: TGCAGTGCCCTCACGCTTCAAGATTCACCCCTCCACTTT. It codes for CSALTLQDSPLHF.

Regarding this clonotype: Being one base from a much bigger clone, this may be a read error. This chain uses TRBV25-1 with TRBJ2-3; D ambiguous. Germline V gives CDR1 MGHDK, CDR2 SYGVNS. There are 15 residues in the CDR3. CDR3 coding DNA: TGTGTCAGCAGTGAAGTCATGAGGAGCACAGATACGCAGTATTTT. Its translation is CVSSEVMRSTDTQYF.

The sample holds many counts of this clonotype. The chain couples TRBV28 to TRBJ1-1; D not resolved. The V gene's germline CDR1 is MDHEN and CDR2 SYDVKM. The CDR3 spans 12 residues. The germline V and J ends were trimmed by 5 bases and 3 bases, with 7 bases remaining between them. The CDR3 DNA is TGTGCCAGCAGTAGGATGGACACTGAAGCTTTCTTT. Its translation: CASSRMDTEAFF. The full variable domain, rest sourced from reference TRBV28 and TRBJ1-1, is DVKVTQSSRYLVKRTGEKVFLECVQDMDHENMFWYRQDPGLGLRLIYFSYDVKMKEKGDIPEGYSVSREKKERFSLILESASTNQTSMYLCASSRMDTEAFFGQGTRLTVV.

This clonotype was seen more than once but under ten times. V gene TRBV28 combines with J gene TRBJ1-6, with 8 positions matching TRBD1. Germline-derived CDR1 and CDR2 are MDHEN and SYDVKM. J gave up 8 bases and V 3 bases, and 0 bases lay outside the gene matches. The CDR3 has 13 amino acids. CDR3 amino acids: CASSLDRDSPLHF. The CDR3 region has the DNA TGTGCCAGCAGTTTGGACAGGGATTCACCCCTCCACTTT.

V and J are TRBV29-1 and TRBJ2-1; D perhaps matches TRBD2 (7 bases). Germline V CDR1 and CDR2: SQVTM, ANQGSEA. V was trimmed by 3 bases and J by 6 bases, leaving 24 bases between them. The CDR3 extends over 17 amino acids. The CDR3 bases are TGCAGCGTTGAGAGGGTGATATCCGGGGGGCTAGGCAATGAGCAGTTCTTC. This codes for CSVERVISGGLGNEQFF.

As regards this clonotype: A much bigger clone sits one base away, suggesting this may be a read error. The chain employs TRBV12-3 or TRBV12-4 and TRBJ2-2; maybe TRBD2 (5 bases). The CDR3 is 11 residues long. CDR3 sequence (DNA): TGTGCCACCATGGCTAACGGGGTGCTGTTTTTT. Amino acid sequence: CATMANGVLFF.

This clonotype was found many times. The genes are TRBV5-1 and TRBJ2-7; 7 bases are a match to TRBD1. CDR1 is SGHRS, CDR2 YFSETQ, per germline. The CDR3 loop spans 13 amino acids. Trimming at V came to 4 bases and at J to 5 bases, leaving 6 bases not matched to a gene. CDR3 loop: CASSLTGPHEQYF. CDR3 DNA sequence: TGCGCCAGCAGCCTGACAGGGCCCCACGAGCAGTACTTC.

This clonotype showed up many times. The genes are TRBV20-1 and TRBJ2-3; D possibly corresponds to TRBD1 (5 bases). Trimming took off 3 bases at V and 0 bases at J, with 10 bases between the two ends. This CDR3 is built from 14 residues. CDR1 is DFQATT, CDR2 SNEGSKA, per germline (reference sequence). In nucleotides, the CDR3 is TGCAGTGCTAGTAGGGGCACTAGCACAGATACGCAGTATTTT. Translated, it gives CSASRGTSTDTQYF.

This clonotype was detected many times. The chain is built from TRBV7-9 and TRBJ2-5; D gene unclear. The CDR3 extends over 14 amino acids. In germline, CDR1 is SEHNR, CDR2 FQNEAQ (reference sequence). V shed 5 bases and J shed 7 bases, with 17 bases lying between them. CDR3 protein: CASSTTVLYGTQYF. In DNA form, the CDR3 reads TGTGCCAGCAGCACGACTGTCTTGTATGGGACCCAGTACTTC.

The chain employs TRBV7-9 and TRBJ2-1; TRBD2 matches 8 bases. CDR1 is SEHNR, CDR2 FQNEAQ, per germline (reference sequence). The junction had 9 bases not matched to a gene; V was cut back by 5 bases and J by 0 bases. This CDR3 contains 17 residues. CDR3 loop: CASSLLARGGSYNEQFF. Here the CDR3 DNA reads TGTGCCAGCAGCCTACTCGCCCGGGGGGGCTCCTACAATGAGCAGTTCTTC.

This clonotype showed up many times. V usage is TRBV3-1 and J usage is TRBJ2-7, with D unclear. Germline V CDR1 and CDR2: LGHDT, YNNKEL (reference sequence). The ends were cut back, 1 base at V and 7 bases at J, with 17 bases in the middle. The CDR3 covers 15 residues. Here the CDR3 DNA reads TGTGCCAGCAGCCAAGTTTCTAGTCCTCTCTGGGAGCAGTACTTC. Its translation: CASSQVSSPLWEQYF.

This clonotype was picked up many times. V is TRBV5-1 and J is TRBJ1-4, with D possibly TRBD1 on 6 matching bases. Germline CDR1 reads SGHRS; CDR2 reads YFSETQ. The CDR3 is 14 amino acids. V gave up 3 bases and J gave up 3 bases, with 9 bases separating them. Written as DNA, the CDR3 is TGCGCCAGCAGCTCTGGACAGCCTAATGAAAAACTGTTTTTT. Translation gives CASSSGQPNEKLFF.

This sequence joins TRBV10-3 and TRBJ2-7; a weak D match, TRBD2 (6 bases). Trimming removed 10 bases from V and 5 bases from J, with 21 bases in between. The germline V gene encodes CDR1 ENHRY and CDR2 SYGVKD. The CDR3 consists of 14 residues. CDR3 in DNA: TGTGCCACCCGCGGGGCGATAGCGGAGAACGAGCAGTACTTC. Its protein product is CATRGAIAENEQYF.

Concerning this clonotype itself: The CDR3 does not close with the conserved phenylalanine or tryptophan, likely indicating a read error. The chain joins TRBV5-1 to TRBJ2-7, with 7 bases lining up with TRBD1. Trimming took 7 bases from V and 6 from J; bases not matched to a gene: 13. The CDR3 is 14 residues long. Germline CDR1 reads SGHRS; CDR2 reads YFSETQ. CDR3 sequence: CASSLTGQMGEQYL. CDR3 bases: TGCGCCAGCTCCTTGACAGGGCAAATGGGCGAGCAGTACCTC.

This clonotype showed up many times. V and J are TRBV12-3 or TRBV12-4 and TRBJ2-7; D call uncertain. V lost 6 bases to trimming and J lost 1 base, with 16 bases between them. The CDR3 contains 15 residues. CDR3 in DNA: TGTGCCAGCAGACCGACCGGACGGTGGTCCTACGAGCAGTACTTC. This translates into CASRPTGRWSYEQYF.

This clonotype was counted only a few times. The rearrangement uses TRBV7-9 and TRBJ1-1, with D possibly matching TRBD1 (6 bases). From germline, CDR1 is SEHNR and CDR2 FQNEAQ (reference sequence). This CDR3 has 14 residues. Deletions cut 5 bases from V and 9 bases from J, with 19 bases between. Here the CDR3 reads CASSPSYRVAKAFF. As DNA, the CDR3 is TGTGCCAGCAGCCCCTCCTACAGGGTAGCTAAAGCTTTCTTT.

The table lists this clonotype with many counts. This chain links TRBV11-2 with TRBJ1-5, with a tentative D call TRBD1 (5 bases). V lost 1 base to trimming and J lost 2 bases, with 15 bases between them. The CDR3 sequence is 17 residues long. Per the germline V gene, CDR1 is SGHAT and CDR2 is FQNNGV. CDR3 sequence reads: CASSLGPGALGNQPQHF. CDR3 coding DNA: TGTGCCAGCAGCTTAGGCCCCGGGGCCCTCGGCAATCAGCCCCAGCATTTT.

This clonotype was counted ten times or more. The chain links TRBV10-3 to TRBJ1-3; weak D call: TRBD1 (6 bases). Trimming shortened V by 2 bases and J by 3 bases, and 11 bases separated the two germline ends. The germline V gene has CDR1 ENHRY and CDR2 SYGVKD. This CDR3 is 15 amino acids long. This chain's CDR3 is CAISEGGNDGNTIYF. Written as DNA, the CDR3 is TGTGCCATCAGTGAGGGGGGCAATGATGGAAACACCATATATTTT.

At least ten counts were recorded for this clonotype. The chain has TRBV20-1 and TRBJ1-5; 7 bases align to TRBD1. Looked up from germline, CDR1 is DFQATT and CDR2 is SNEGSKA (reference sequence). This CDR3 region has 15 residues. Trimming cost V 3 bases and J 9 bases; bases outside gene matches: 14. In nucleotides, the CDR3 is TGCAGTGCTAGCAAAGGGGACAGCCGGATTCGGCCCCAGCATTTT. This codes for CSASKGDSRIRPQHF.

This clonotype appeared many times. The chain is built from TRBV20-1 and TRBJ2-7, with D possibly being TRBD1 (6 bases). CDR3 length: 14 residues. Germline V gene data show CDR1 as DFQATT and CDR2 as SNEGSKA (reference sequence). Trimming left V 3 bases short and J 2 bases short, with 14 bases between. The CDR3 coding sequence is TGCAGTGCTAGGAAGGACAGAGGGACCTACGAGCAGTACTTC. This encodes CSARKDRGTYEQYF.

This clonotype was counted only a few times. The chain recombines TRBV21-1 with TRBJ1-6; the tabulated D call, TRBD1, remains unverified against the DNA. TRBV21-1 is a known pseudogene. The CDR3 covers 16 residues. The CDR3: CASSKRPGGHNSPLHF. DNA for the CDR3: TGTGCCAGCAGCAAACGGCCAGGCGGCCATAATTCACCCCTCCACTTT.

This clonotype was recorded a few times. The J gene is TRBJ2-3, the V gene TRBV25-1; 11 bases are shared with TRBD1. CDR1 MGHDK and CDR2 SYGVNS come from the germline V gene. The length of the CDR3 is 18 residues. Losses at the gene ends were 2 bases for V and 5 bases for J; bases not matched to a gene: 12. Here the CDR3 reads CASSEGGGQGVIGDTQYF. CDR3 bases: TGTGCCAGCAGTGAAGGTGGGGGACAGGGGGTTATTGGAGATACGCAGTATTTT. Supplemented by reference TRBV25-1 and TRBJ2-3, the full variable domain reads EADIYQTPRYLVIGTGKKITLECSQTMGHDKMYWYQQDPGMELHLIHYSYGVNSTEKGDLSSESTVSRIRTEHFPLTLESARPSHTSQYLCASSEGGGQGVIGDTQYFGPGTRLTVL.

This chain links TRBV28 with TRBJ2-2; D is perhaps TRBD1 or TRBD2 (5 bases each). This CDR3 is built from 14 residues. Germline V gene lookup returns CDR1 MDHEN and CDR2 SYDVKM. Trimming removed 4 bases at V and 4 bases at J, with 10 bases between. CDR3 DNA: TGTGCCAGCAGTTCGGACGGGACCACCGGGGAGCTGTTTTTT. As protein: CASSSDGTTGELFF. Filled out from reference TRBV28 and TRBJ2-2, the complete variable domain reads DVKVTQSSRYLVKRTGEKVFLECVQDMDHENMFWYRQDPGLGLRLIYFSYDVKMKEKGDIPEGYSVSREKKERFSLILESASTNQTSMYLCASSSDGTTGELFFGEGSRLTVL.